These 32 T cell receptor beta chains came from one sample sequenced in a study of blood T cell repertoires in COVID-19. Produced via immunoSEQ multiplex PCR; TCRdb's table is partial and in-frame only. The data show under 200,000 clones, with roughly four fifths seen just once and about 2.7% held by the top ten. Sequencing was done on a sample of peripheral blood. The receptors derive from a human donor with acute or convalescent COVID-19. The donor label of this sample is uncertain.

This chain connects TRBV6-9 to TRBJ2-2; 14 bases line up with TRBD2. Germline values: CDR1 MNHGY, CDR2 SVAAGI. The CDR3 consists of 16 residues. This CDR3 reads CVVGLAGGKDTGELFF. The CDR3 region has the DNA TGTGTCGTAGGACTAGCGGGGGGTAAGGACACCGGGGAGCTGTTTTTT.

This chain connects TRBV3-1 (or the pseudogene TRBV3-2) to TRBJ1-4, with TRBD1 identical over 7 bases. CDR3 length equals 15 residues. V was clipped by 6 bases and J by 5 bases; unmatched bases: 9. The V gene's germline CDR1 is LGHDT and CDR2 YNNKEL (reference sequence). As DNA, the CDR3 is TGTGCCAGCAGTATAGGGGGCTGGCCAAATGAAAAACTGTTTTTT. Its translation: CASSIGGWPNEKLFF.

The chain combines TRBV3-1 (or the pseudogene TRBV3-2) with TRBJ2-2; D gene uncertain. Trimming removed 4 bases at V and 4 bases at J, with 13 bases between. This CDR3 is built from 15 residues. Germline V gives CDR1 LGHDT, CDR2 YNNKEL (reference sequence). CDR3 nucleotide sequence: TGTGCCAGCAGCCCCCCTAGGTTGGTCACCGGGGAGCTGTTTTTT. Translation: CASSPPRLVTGELFF.

This clone was observed a few times. The chain recombines TRBV27 with TRBJ1-2; D perhaps matches TRBD1 (5 bases). V lost 6 bases and J lost 0, with 8 bases in between. The germline CDR1 and CDR2 sequences are MNHEY and SMNVEV (reference sequence). The CDR3 length is 13 residues. CDR3 sequence (DNA): TGTGCCAGCAGCAGGGTCGCTAACTATGGCTACACCTTC. Translation gives CASSRVANYGYTF.

This clone was recorded a few times. The chain joins TRBV6-5 to TRBJ2-6; D gene uncertain. Trimming cost V 5 bases and J 1 base, with 9 bases left between them. The CDR3 consists of 15 residues. Germline values: CDR1 MNHEY, CDR2 SVGAGI. The CDR3 protein is CASSTPQSGANVLTF. CDR3 nucleotide sequence: TGTGCCAGCAGTACCCCACAGTCTGGGGCCAACGTCCTGACTTTC.

CDR3 loop: CASRSEGSAEQYF. Here the CDR3 DNA reads TGTGCCAGCAGGAGTGAAGGCAGCGCGGAGCAGTACTTC. The chain employs TRBV2 and TRBJ2-7; D not resolved. Between the trimmed V and J ends, which lost 6 bases and 7 bases, there was a span of 16 bases. This CDR3 has 13 amino acids. CDR1 and CDR2 (germline): SNHLY, FYNNEI.

This clone was seen a single time. The V call is TRBV19, the J call TRBJ2-3, with 12 bases fitting TRBD2. Trimming at V came to 3 bases and at J to 2 bases, leaving 3 bases not matched to a gene. From germline, CDR1 is LNHDA and CDR2 SQIVND (reference sequence). The CDR3 is 16 residues long. CDR3 in amino acids: CASSIGLAGITDTQYF. The CDR3 DNA reads as TGTGCCAGTAGTATCGGACTAGCGGGGATCACAGATACGCAGTATTTT.

The chain recombines TRBV5-6 with TRBJ2-2, with D possibly matching TRBD2 (5 bases). Per germline, CDR1 SGHDT and CDR2 YYEEEE. V dropped 0 bases and J dropped 4 bases, with 10 bases sitting between them. This CDR3 comprises 15 residues. The CDR3 coding sequence is TGTGCCAGCAGCTTGGGAGGGCGGACCACCGGGGAGCTGTTTTTT. Amino acids: CASSLGGRTTGELFF.

This chain connects TRBV9 to TRBJ2-3; tentatively, D is TRBD2 (6 bases). CDR3 length equals 14 residues. V gave up 6 bases and J gave up 6 bases, with 17 bases separating them. The germline V gene has CDR1 SGDLS and CDR2 YYNGEE. CDR3 sequence reads: CASNGDPGDDTQYF. The DNA for the CDR3 is TGTGCCAGCAACGGGGACCCGGGGGACGATACGCAGTATTTT.

J is TRBJ2-1 and V is TRBV5-6; TRBD2 aligns across 8 bases. The CDR3 has 14 amino acids. The germline V gene has CDR1 SGHDT and CDR2 YYEEEE. V was clipped by 2 bases and J by 7 bases; unmatched bases: 5. In DNA, the CDR3 is TGTGCCAGCAGCTTAACGGGAGGGCGGAATGAGCAGTTCTTC. This sequence encodes CASSLTGGRNEQFF.

This clone was observed a few times. The CDR3 loop reads CASNPGQGNTGELFF. The CDR3, as DNA: TGTGCCAGCAACCCAGGACAGGGGAACACCGGGGAGCTGTTTTTT. This chain connects TRBV6-6 to TRBJ2-2; 8 nucleotides match TRBD1. Unmatched junction bases numbered 5, after V lost 7 bases and J lost 1 base. Per the germline V gene, CDR1 is MNHNY and CDR2 is SVGAGI (reference sequence). The length of the CDR3 is 15 residues.

This clone was observed once. The chain employs TRBV3-1 (or the pseudogene TRBV3-2) and TRBJ2-3, with TRBD2 identical over 9 bases. Germline CDR1 and CDR2: LGHDT and YNNKEL (reference sequence). There are 21 residues in the CDR3. With 0 bases clipped from V and 2 bases from J, the junction kept 18 bases outside the gene matches. In DNA, the CDR3 is TGTGCCAGCAGCCAAGAGGGGAGGGGCCGCCCGACTAGCGGAATCACAGATACGCAGTATTTT. It is translated as CASSQEGRGRPTSGITDTQYF.

J is TRBJ2-7 and V is TRBV4-2; 11 nucleotides match TRBD2. Germline V CDR1 and CDR2: LGHNA, YNFKEQ. V was pared by 1 base and J by 6 bases, with 5 bases of the junction left unmatched. This CDR3 region has 15 residues. In nucleotides, the CDR3 is TGTGCCAGCAGCCAAGGGGGACTAGCGGCCGTCGAGCAGTACTTC. Its protein is CASSQGGLAAVEQYF.

The V and J genes are TRBV5-4 and TRBJ1-1; D is possibly TRBD1 (5 bases). V was pared by 3 bases and J by 4 bases, with 13 bases between. Germline V gene lookup returns CDR1 SGHNT and CDR2 YYREEE (reference sequence). The CDR3 has 14 residues. The CDR3 DNA sequence: TGTGCCAGCAGCTCCCGGGGGGTGGGCACTGAAGCTTTCTTT. It yields the protein CASSSRGVGTEAFF.

The J gene is TRBJ1-1, the V gene TRBV6-5, with 7 bases lining up with TRBD1. V lost 7 bases and J lost 6; bases outside the gene matches: 11. CDR1 is MNHEY, CDR2 SVGAGI, per germline. The CDR3 has 14 amino acids. The CDR3 is CASIIDRVFPEAFF. As DNA, the CDR3 is TGTGCCAGCATTATCGACAGGGTGTTTCCTGAAGCTTTCTTT.

The V and J genes are TRBV2 and TRBJ2-4; D might be TRBD2 (5 bases). Trimming removed 7 bases from V and 0 bases from J, with 7 bases in between. This CDR3 contains 13 residues. Germline V CDR1 and CDR2: SNHLY, FYNNEI. The CDR3 loop reads CASIGVAKNIQYF. CDR3 in DNA: TGTGCCAGCATCGGGGTAGCCAAAAACATTCAGTACTTC.

The chain has TRBV4-1 and TRBJ2-5; TRBD2 matches at 9 bases. The CDR3 spans 17 residues. Trimming at V came to 1 base and at J to 1 base, leaving 7 bases not matched to a gene. Germline CDR1 reads MGHRA; CDR2 reads YSYEKL. The CDR3 sequence: CASSQGRAGGSQETQYF. Here the CDR3 DNA reads TGCGCCAGCAGCCAAGGACGGGCGGGAGGGTCCCAAGAGACCCAGTACTTC.

This clone was detected a few times. V usage is TRBV6-1 and J usage is TRBJ2-1; 10 bases align to TRBD2. Trimming took 0 bases from V and 7 from J; bases not matched to a gene: 9. This CDR3 has 17 amino acids. Looked up from germline, CDR1 is MNHNS and CDR2 is SASEGT. CDR3 amino acids: CASSEALPSGGSNEQFF. DNA of the CDR3: TGTGCCAGCAGTGAAGCGTTGCCTAGCGGGGGTTCAAATGAGCAGTTCTTC.

The CDR3 nucleotides read TGTGCCGTCAGGGGGACAGCCTACGGGCCCCAGCATTTT. It is translated as CAVRGTAYGPQHF. The rearrangement joins TRBV6-5 to TRBJ1-5; 7 positions agree with TRBD1. The trim removed 11 bases at V and 9 bases at J, leaving 13 bases unmatched. Germline CDR1 and CDR2: MNHEY and SVGAGI. This CDR3 has 13 residues.

This sequence joins TRBV4-2 and TRBJ2-3; a weak D match, TRBD2 (5 bases). Trimming pared 1 base from V and 3 bases from J, leaving 17 bases between. The V gene's germline CDR1 is LGHNA and CDR2 YNFKEQ. The CDR3 spans 17 residues. This CDR3 is CASSQGQAGGGTDTQYF. The CDR3 coding sequence is TGTGCCAGCAGCCAAGGTCAGGCCGGAGGCGGGACAGATACGCAGTATTTT.

This clone was counted a few times. This chain uses TRBV19 with TRBJ1-1; D remains unclear. The germline gives CDR1 LNHDA, CDR2 SQIVND (reference sequence). The CDR3 runs to 13 residues. The V and J ends lost 9 bases and 6 bases respectively, with 17 bases between them. This CDR3 is CASALRDAAEAFF. The CDR3 DNA is TGTGCCAGCGCGCTTAGAGACGCGGCTGAAGCTTTCTTT.

The J gene is TRBJ2-7, the V gene TRBV6-1; the D gene is possibly TRBD2 (5 bases). CDR3 length: 14 residues. V dropped 2 bases and J dropped 6 bases, with 14 bases sitting between them. CDR1 MNHNS and CDR2 SASEGT come from the germline V gene. The CDR3 loop reads CASSERAHGGEQYF. The CDR3 coding sequence is TGTGCCAGCAGTGAACGTGCTCACGGAGGCGAGCAGTACTTC.

The gene calls are TRBV5-4 and TRBJ2-2, with TRBD1 identical over 9 bases. This CDR3 contains 16 residues. With 4 bases clipped from V and 4 bases from J, the junction kept 8 bases outside the gene matches. Germline V lookup: CDR1 SGHNT, CDR2 YYREEE (reference sequence). The CDR3 loop reads CASSPGQGQGTGELFF. The CDR3 region has the DNA TGTGCCAGCAGCCCCGGACAGGGGCAGGGCACCGGGGAGCTGTTTTTT.

The CDR3 DNA reads TGTGCCAGCAGCCCGGGAAGCCCCACAGCTTTCTTT. It translates to CASSPGSPTAFF. J is TRBJ1-1 and V is TRBV6-6; D not certain. V was shortened by 6 bases and J by 10 bases, with 15 bases between the two germline ends. The CDR3 consists of 12 residues. Germline V gene lookup returns CDR1 MNHNY and CDR2 SVGAGI (reference sequence).

The genes are TRBV3-1 (or the pseudogene TRBV3-2) and TRBJ2-1; TRBD2 matches at 10 bases. CDR1 is LGHDT, CDR2 YNNKEL, per germline (reference sequence). The CDR3 consists of 16 residues. V lost 2 bases to trimming and J lost 7 bases; unmatched junction nucleotides: 8. The CDR3 loop is CASSQYVAGGGNEQFF. The CDR3 DNA follows: TGTGCCAGCAGCCAATACGTAGCGGGAGGTGGGAATGAGCAGTTCTTC.

V gene TRBV11-3 combines with J gene TRBJ2-1, with no clear D. From germline, CDR1 is SGHNT and CDR2 YENEEA. The V end lost 5 bases, the J end lost 4 bases, and 12 bases lay between the germline ends. The CDR3 sequence is 14 residues long. The chain's CDR3 is CASSPGDIYNEQFF. The CDR3 nucleotides read TGTGCCAGCAGCCCCGGAGATATTTACAATGAGCAGTTCTTC.

In its sample, this clone was seen once. The rearrangement links TRBV7-9 to TRBJ1-6, with D possibly matching TRBD1 (5 bases). The ends were cut back, 0 bases at V and 8 bases at J, with 11 bases in the middle. This CDR3 spans 15 amino acids. Germline values: CDR1 SEHNR, CDR2 FQNEAQ (reference sequence). CDR3 residues: CASSLAGGNYSPLHF. The CDR3 nucleotides are TGTGCCAGCAGCTTAGCGGGGGGAAATTATTCACCCCTCCACTTT.

The chain links TRBV28 to TRBJ1-2; D possibly corresponds to TRBD1 (5 bases). Trimming took off 5 bases at V and 8 bases at J, with 15 bases between the two ends. The CDR3 runs 13 residues. Germline CDR1 MDHEN, CDR2 SYDVKM. This CDR3 is CASSLEVWGGYTF. The CDR3 nucleotides read TGTGCCAGCAGTCTCGAGGTTTGGGGCGGCTACACCTTC.

The chain recombines TRBV5-1 with TRBJ1-6; the match to TRBD1 covers 10 bases. The CDR3 loop spans 15 amino acids. J lost 6 bases, V lost 5 bases, and 5 bases had no gene match. Germline CDR1 and CDR2: SGHRS and YFSETQ. DNA for the CDR3: TGCGCCAGCAGGGCCGGGACAGGGGCTAATTCACCCCTCCACTTT. Its translation is CASRAGTGANSPLHF.

This clone turned up a few times. The CDR3 DNA is TGTGCCAGCAGCCAAGTGCGGGATGAGCAGTTCTTC. Encoded protein: CASSQVRDEQFF. V and J are TRBV3-1 (or the pseudogene TRBV3-2) and TRBJ2-1; a weak D match, TRBD2 (5 bases). The length of the CDR3 is 12 residues. Germline CDR1 is LGHDT and CDR2 is YNNKEL (reference sequence). V was shortened by 1 base and J by 8 bases, with 6 bases between the two germline ends.

The chain is built from TRBV7-3 and TRBJ2-2, with D maybe TRBD2 (6 bases). Germline V gene lookup returns CDR1 SGHTA and CDR2 FQGTGA. The V and J ends lost 5 bases and 3 bases respectively, with 10 bases between them. The CDR3 is made up of 14 amino acids. Written as DNA, the CDR3 is TGTGCCAGCAGCATGGGACTTCACACCGGGGAGCTGTTTTTT. As protein: CASSMGLHTGELFF.

The chain employs TRBV29-1 and TRBJ1-1; a possible D gene is TRBD1 (5 bases). Per the germline V gene, CDR1 is SQVTM and CDR2 is ANQGSEA. This CDR3 is 15 amino acids long. Trimming took 3 bases from V and 1 from J, leaving 15 bases between them. The CDR3 spells CSVDGAGWRNTEAFF. CDR3 sequence (DNA): TGCAGCGTTGATGGGGCAGGGTGGAGGAACACTGAAGCTTTCTTT.